The clone carrying this T cell receptor beta chain has a count of ten or more. What it recognizes is unknown. This record comes from a study of blood T cells in healthy people across ages. Alongside a J-beta primer mix, a sample-barcoded 5' primer served in a second PCR lasting 7 to 11 cycles. TCRdb re-called the 5' RACE reads through MiXCR, storing one row per CDR3 protein. Of 700,000 to 950,000 distinct CDR3 sequences in the sample, around 46% were seen once. Notes on the study in general: It was found that TCR beta diversity correlated strongly with the percentage of naive T cells.

Germline assignment: CDR1 LGHNA and CDR2 YSLEER. This CDR3 comprises 14 residues. Trimming cost V 1 base and J 6 bases, with 13 bases left between them. The V and J genes are TRBV4-3 and TRBJ2-7; D perhaps matches TRBD1 (5 bases). The sequencing sample was made of blood. The receptor was isolated from a woman aged 55-75 years in good health. CDR3 loop: CASSQGTKSSEQYF. The CDR3 DNA sequence: TGCGCCAGCAGCCAAGGGACAAAGTCTTCCGAGCAGTACTTC.